This TCR beta chain is drawn from a study of T cell repertoires in cytomegalovirus infection. Study summary: Shared public TCR beta signatures pointed to both CMV infection and a matching HLA type.

TCRdb re-called the reads through MiXCR, storing one row per CDR3 protein. Of about 770,000 distinct CDR3 sequences listed, about 27% are singletons. Concerning this clonotype itself: The target antigen is unknown.

The germline gives CDR1 SQVTM, CDR2 ANQGSEA. This CDR3 has 12 amino acids. With 4 bases removed from V and 2 bases from J, the gap between germline ends came to 9 bases. Study-wide findings and caveats: Dominant in the ex vivo response were TCR beta clonotypes restricted by HLA-C and specific for CMV. Summed public TCR beta family frequency identified CMV carriers bearing the relevant HLA.

Specimen: cultured CD8+ T cells from PBMCs, collected from culture after CMV antigen stimulation. This sequence originates from a human donor in good health (CMV status not recorded). Some clones in this sample may be carry-over from other donors' samples. The V and J genes are TRBV29-1 and TRBJ2-7, with D hard to call. CDR3 nucleotide sequence: TGCAGCGTTGGGAACTGGACCTACGAGCAGTACGTC. Protein: CSVGNWTYEQYV.